Presented here are 10 T cell receptor beta chains from one specimen sequenced in a study of T cell responses to AZD1222 COVID-19 vaccine. Profiling relied on immunoSEQ multiplex PCR, and the TCRdb table lists in-frame clones only, not all of them. This table has some 140,000 clones, about 90% appearing once. The sample in question was peripheral blood, obtained on day 0 of AZD1222 vaccination. All receptors derive from an adult in good health.

The chain is built from TRBV5-1 and TRBJ1-3, with D unresolved. V lost 1 base to trimming and J lost 0 bases, with 14 bases between them. CDR3 size: 17 residues. The germline V gene has CDR1 SGHRS and CDR2 YFSETQ. The CDR3 DNA reads as TGCGCCAGCAGCTTGTCTGGCCATCCCTCCTCTGGAAACACCATATATTTT. This translates into CASSLSGHPSSGNTIYF.

The V and J genes are TRBV27 and TRBJ1-5, with 8 nucleotides matching TRBD1. The germline V gene encodes CDR1 MNHEY and CDR2 SMNVEV (reference sequence). Trimming took 8 bases from V and 6 from J; bases not matched to a gene: 3. The CDR3 length is 12 residues. CDR3 DNA sequence: TGTGCCAGCGGACAGGGCGGTCAGCCCCAGCATTTT. Translation gives CASGQGGQPQHF.

The DNA of the CDR3 is TGTGCCAGCAGCGCAAGTCCGGGGGAGGCAGATACGCAGTATTTT. It codes for CASSASPGEADTQYF. The chain joins TRBV7-3 to TRBJ2-3; D is perhaps TRBD2 (6 bases). Trimming pared 5 bases from V and 4 bases from J, leaving 16 bases between. The CDR3 contains 15 residues. Germline CDR1 and CDR2: SGHTA and FQGTGA.

This clone appeared a single time. The CDR3 DNA sequence: TGTGCCAGCCTAGCGGGGTCCTTGAGCAATGAGCAGTTCTTC. This translates into CASLAGSLSNEQFF. This rearrangement joins TRBV7-2 to TRBJ2-1, with 9 positions matching TRBD2. The germline CDR1 and CDR2 sequences are SGHTA and FQGNSA. V lost 8 bases, J lost 6 bases, and 8 bases stayed unmatched. The length of the CDR3 is 14 residues.

This clone was found a few times. The V call is TRBV19, the J call TRBJ2-2; 7 bases line up with TRBD1. Germline CDR1 LNHDA, CDR2 SQIVND (reference sequence). The CDR3 extends over 15 amino acids. V gave up 7 bases and J gave up 5 bases; unmatched junction bases: 10. The CDR3 reads CASINDRVRTGELFF. CDR3 coding DNA: TGTGCCAGTATTAACGACAGGGTGAGGACCGGGGAGCTGTTTTTT.

V and J are TRBV7-2 and TRBJ1-6; D might be TRBD1 (5 bases). Germline V gives CDR1 SGHTA, CDR2 FQGNSA. The CDR3 sequence is 16 residues long. V was trimmed by 5 bases and J by 9 bases, leaving 20 bases between them. The CDR3 loop is CASSQEGRAWSSPLHF. The CDR3 DNA sequence: TGTGCCAGCAGCCAAGAGGGCAGGGCGTGGAGTTCACCCCTCCACTTT.

This chain uses TRBV30 with TRBJ2-5; 7 nucleotides line up with TRBD1. CDR1 and CDR2 from the germline V gene are GTSNPN and SVGIG (reference sequence). CDR3 length equals 13 residues. The V and J ends lost 0 bases and 5 bases, in that order; junction bases with no gene match: 3. CDR3 region: CAWSVQGPETQYF. CDR3 nucleotide sequence: TGTGCCTGGAGTGTACAGGGGCCCGAGACCCAGTACTTC.

This clone was counted once. This chain connects TRBV11-2 to TRBJ2-7; 9 bases are shared with TRBD2. J gave up 0 bases and V 3 bases, and 6 bases lay outside the gene matches. Germline-derived CDR1 and CDR2 are SGHAT and FQNNGV. This CDR3 comprises 16 residues. CDR3 sequence reads: CASSLRLAEVSYEQYF. In DNA form, the CDR3 reads TGTGCCAGCAGCTTGAGACTAGCGGAAGTCTCCTACGAGCAGTACTTC.

This chain uses TRBV7-3 with TRBJ2-3; 9 bases map to TRBD2. Germline assignment: CDR1 SGHTA and CDR2 FQGTGA. The V gene end was trimmed by 0 bases and the J gene end by 2 bases; junction bases not matched to a gene: 6. The CDR3 consists of 17 residues. In DNA form, the CDR3 reads TGTGCCAGCAGCTTAACCGGACTAGCGAAAACCACAGATACGCAGTATTTT. Its translation: CASSLTGLAKTTDTQYF.

This clone was seen more than once but under ten times. J is TRBJ2-7 and V is TRBV29-1; 14 nucleotides line up with TRBD2. Germline V CDR1 and CDR2: SQVTM, ANQGSEA. The CDR3 consists of 14 residues. V was clipped by 6 bases and J by 5 bases; unmatched bases: 6. The CDR3 region is CSVGGTSGSDEQYF. The CDR3 region has the DNA TGCAGCGTGGGAGGGACTAGCGGGAGTGACGAGCAGTACTTC.